This T cell receptor (beta chain) came from a study of naive and memory T cell subsets. Whole-study results and caveats: Over 90% of naive TCR sequences appeared only once, unlike memory subsets.

This clonotype was detected only a few times. The antigen remains undetermined. Both TRBC1 and TRBC2 were covered by a beta constant-region primer of two equimolar oligonucleotides. Nested alpha and beta constant-region primers with the SP2 primer drove four PCR rounds on ligated cDNA. TCRdb reprocessed the UMI-ligation and nested PCR reads with MiXCR, giving one entry per CDR3 protein. Of approximately 85,000 distinct CDR3 sequences listed, more than 6.5% are singletons. The CDR3 consists of 14 residues. The germline V gene has CDR1 SGHAT and CDR2 FQDESV (reference sequence). Trimming took off 2 bases at V and 6 bases at J, with 12 bases between the two ends.

The TCR comes from a human donor in good health. This sequence joins TRBV11-1 and TRBJ2-3, with unresolved D. The sequenced material came from central memory CD4+ T cells from blood. The CDR3 region has the DNA TGTGCCAGCAGCTTAATCCCCCCGCAGGATACGCAGTATTTT. This gives the protein CASSLIPPQDTQYF. The whole variable domain, remainder taken from reference TRBV11-1 and TRBJ2-3, is EAEVAQSPRYKITEKSQAVAFWCDPISGHATLYWYRQILGQGPELLVQFQDESVVDDSQLPKDRFSAERLKGVDSTLKIQPAELGDSAMYLCASSLIPPQDTQYFGPGTRLTVL.